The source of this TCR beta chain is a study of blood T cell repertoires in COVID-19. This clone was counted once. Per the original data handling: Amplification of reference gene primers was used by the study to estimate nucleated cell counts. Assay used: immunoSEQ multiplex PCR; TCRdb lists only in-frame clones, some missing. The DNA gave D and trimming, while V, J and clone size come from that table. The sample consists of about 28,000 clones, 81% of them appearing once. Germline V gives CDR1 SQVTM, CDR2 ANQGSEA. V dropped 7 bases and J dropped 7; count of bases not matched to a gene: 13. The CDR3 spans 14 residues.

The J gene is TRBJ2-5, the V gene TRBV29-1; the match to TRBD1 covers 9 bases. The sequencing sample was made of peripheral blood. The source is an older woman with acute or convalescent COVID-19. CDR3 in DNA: TGCAGCGCCCCCCTCGGGACAGGGATTGGGACCCAGTACTTC. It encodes CSAPLGTGIGTQYF.